This T cell receptor (beta chain) appears in the sequencing data of a study of OX40 agonist ivuxolimab in advanced cancers. General observations from the study: Relative to CD4+ cells, CD8+ T cells on average had more expanded clones.

Some clones are missing from TCRdb's copy, which holds only in-frame ones; the method was immunoSEQ multiplex PCR. The table lists approximately 58,000 clones, under 95% of them singletons, with roughly 12% in the top ten. The V segment lost 0 bases and the J segment 7 bases; nucleotides outside the gene matches: 11. CDR1 and CDR2 from the germline V gene are SQVTM and ANQGSEA. The length of the CDR3 is 16 residues. To note about this clone: Its antigen is unknown.

Baseline, cycle 4 day 1, and cycle 7 day 1 were the blood sampling points. The genes are TRBV29-1 and TRBJ2-1, with 8 nucleotides matching TRBD2. The source was CD4+ or CD8+ T cells sorted from blood, collected in a trial of the OX40 agonist ivuxolimab. This clonotype was sampled from an adult with an advanced solid tumor such as melanoma, head and neck, liver or kidney cancer. CDR3 in amino acids: CSVEDFRAGVENEQFF. DNA of the CDR3: TGCAGCGTTGAAGATTTTCGAGCGGGAGTAGAGAATGAGCAGTTCTTC.